The rows below give T cell receptor beta chains drawn from one sample of a study of T-cell memory formation after mild COVID-19. TCRdb re-called the 5' RACE reads with MiXCR, one entry per CDR3 protein. The table includes approximately 490,000 distinct CDR3 sequences, roughly 21% detected once. Sample: PBMCs or a T cell subset sorted from them (not recorded which). Source of these receptors: an adult woman who had mild COVID-19 (a few samples of this study predate the infection). Cell type and time point are not known. Both conserved end residues are part of each CDR3. Each record gives: clone size, J gene, D gene, V gene, CDR3 DNA, CDR3 protein. The D gene is left open where the match is weak. Size is omitted from some rows. Given values are once, few, many or a class for expanded clones.

few,TRBJ2-4,NA,TRBV6-5,TGTGCCAGCAGTTACTCTTCGTTAGGTGCAGTCGAAAACATTCAGTACTTC,CASSYSSLGAVENIQYF
NA,TRBJ1-1,NA,TRBV20-1,TGCAGTGCTTCCGGGGCGGCATCGAACACTGAAGCTTTCTTT,CSASGAASNTEAFF
NA,TRBJ2-1,NA,TRBV24-1,TGTGCCACCAGTCGGACGTTCTACAATGAGCAGTTCTTC,CATSRTFYNEQFF
NA,TRBJ2-2,TRBD1,TRBV7-6,TGTGCCAGCAGCCCGAGGACAGGGAGCACCGGGGAGCTGTTTTTT,CASSPRTGSTGELFF
NA,TRBJ1-2,TRBD1,TRBV6-5,TGTGCCAGCAGTTATGTGCAGGGGGATGGCTACACCTTC,CASSYVQGDGYTF
few,TRBJ1-2,NA,TRBV20-1,TGCAGCGCCAGTCAGAACGGAAACTATGGCTACACCTTC,CSASQNGNYGYTF
NA,TRBJ2-1,NA,TRBV7-9,TGTGCCAGCAGGGAAGCGGGTCTCTCCTACAATGAGCAGTTCTTC,CASREAGLSYNEQFF
NA,TRBJ1-5,NA,TRBV7-2,TGTGCCAGCAGCTTGAACAGGGACGGAAATCAGCCCCAGCATTTT,CASSLNRDGNQPQHF
NA,TRBJ1-4,NA,TRBV30,TGTGCCTGGAGCGTAGGCATTACAGTTCTTAATGAAAAACTGTTTTTT,CAWSVGITVLNEKLFF
NA,TRBJ2-1,TRBD2,TRBV20-1,TGCAGTGCGATGACTAGCGGGGCCTACAATGAGCAGTTCTTC,CSAMTSGAYNEQFF
NA,TRBJ1-1,NA,TRBV19,TGTGCCAGTAGAGGCGGGGAGGGCACTGAAGCTTTCTTT,CASRGGEGTEAFF
few,TRBJ2-1,TRBD2,TRBV20-1,TGCAGTGCTAGAGATCGCGGCGGGAGCTCCTACAATGAGCAGTTCTTC,CSARDRGGSSYNEQFF
NA,TRBJ1-1,NA,TRBV5-1,TGCGCCAGCAGCCTTGCTATATTGGACACTGAAGCTTTCTTT,CASSLAILDTEAFF
many,TRBJ2-2,NA,TRBV12-3/TRBV12-4,TGTGCCAGCAGGCCAAAGAACACCGGGGAGCTGTTTTTT,CASRPKNTGELFF
few,TRBJ2-1,NA,TRBV4-1,TGCGCCAGCAGCCACCGGGGAGAGCAGTTCTTC,CASSHRGEQFF
NA,TRBJ2-1,NA,TRBV4-1,TGCGCCAGCAGCCAAGATCCAGATTCCTACAATGAGCAGTTCTTC,CASSQDPDSYNEQFF
few,TRBJ2-5,NA,TRBV6-5,TGTGCCAGCACCCAGGGTTTAGGAGAGACCCAGTACTTC,CASTQGLGETQYF
few,TRBJ2-3,NA,TRBV7-3,TGTGCCAGCAGCTTAACTCGGGCGTCCCGGGATACGCAGTATTTT,CASSLTRASRDTQYF
NA,TRBJ2-7,NA,TRBV3-1,TGTGCCAGCAGCCAAGATTTGGGACGGTATGGCGAGCAGTACTTC,CASSQDLGRYGEQYF
few,TRBJ1-2,TRBD1,TRBV12-3/TRBV12-4,TGTGCCAGCAGCCCACGTCGGGACAGAGCCTATGGCTACACCTTC,CASSPRRDRAYGYTF
few,TRBJ2-1,NA,TRBV5-1,TGCGCCAGCAGCTTGAAGGGGCCGATACTATCATACAATGAGCAGTTCTTC,CASSLKGPILSYNEQFF
NA,TRBJ2-2,NA,TRBV18,TGTGCCAGCTCACTTGGGCGTCCCGGGGAGCTGTTTTTT,CASSLGRPGELFF
few,TRBJ2-5,TRBD1,TRBV20-1,TGCAGTGCTAGGGGGACAGGCGAGCAAGAGACCCAGTACTTC,CSARGTGEQETQYF
NA,TRBJ1-1,NA,TRBV12-3/TRBV12-4,TGTGCCAGCAGTTTTGGTAAAGGGATGGCTTTCTTT,CASSFGKGMAFF
few,TRBJ1-2,NA,TRBV7-9,TGTGCCAGCAGCATTCACTCGGGGGGCTACACCTTC,CASSIHSGGYTF
NA,TRBJ2-7,TRBD2,TRBV7-2,TGTGCCAGCAGCTTAGAGACCGGAAGCGGGAGGTACTCCTACGAGCAGTACTTC,CASSLETGSGRYSYEQYF
few,TRBJ2-7,NA,TRBV29-1,TGCAGCGTTGGGGATCCCAGGGAGCAGTACTTC,CSVGDPREQYF
NA,TRBJ2-5,NA,TRBV7-9,TGTGCCAGCAGCTTAGACTTCGGGACTGGCGGGGAGGAGACCCAGTACTTC,CASSLDFGTGGEETQYF
few,TRBJ2-2,NA,TRBV5-1,TGCGCCAGCAGCCCCGGTGGGGGCCGGGACACCGGGGAGCTGTTTTTT,CASSPGGGRDTGELFF
NA,TRBJ2-1,NA,TRBV7-8,TGTGCCAGCAGCTTAGAGGTGGGGGGATACAATGAGCAGTTCTTC,CASSLEVGGYNEQFF
few,TRBJ2-1,NA,TRBV6-2/TRBV6-3,TGTGCCAGCAGAAAGGGTCGGACCTACAATGAGCAGTTCTTC,CASRKGRTYNEQFF
NA,TRBJ2-3,TRBD2,TRBV5-1,TGCGCCAGCAGCCGTGCCTTCAGGACTAGCGTCACAGATACGCAGTATTTT,CASSRAFRTSVTDTQYF
few,TRBJ2-1,NA,TRBV9,TGTGCCAGCAGCGCGCAGGGTCTCAGATTCTACAATGAGCAGTTCTTC,CASSAQGLRFYNEQFF
few,TRBJ1-5,TRBD1,TRBV25-1,TGTGCCGAGGGGAACAGGGGCGGTCAGCCCCAGCATTTT,CAEGNRGGQPQHF
NA,TRBJ2-5,NA,TRBV24-1,TGTGCCACCAGTGATTCGGGGGAGACCCAGTACTTC,CATSDSGETQYF
NA,TRBJ2-3,TRBD2,TRBV7-6,TGTGCCAGCAGCTTACTAGCGGGAGGGCTCACAGATACGCAGTATTTT,CASSLLAGGLTDTQYF
NA,TRBJ2-3,NA,TRBV6-6,TGTGCCAGCAGAAGGGTCCTTAGCACAGATACGCAGTATTTT,CASRRVLSTDTQYF
few,TRBJ2-5,TRBD2,TRBV12-3/TRBV12-4,TGTGCCAGCACCGGAAGACTAGCGGGGGGCGCGAAGACCCAGTACTTC,CASTGRLAGGAKTQYF
few,TRBJ2-1,TRBD2,TRBV19,TGTGCCAGTAGTGCGTGGGGACTAGCGGGACTTAATGAGCAGTTCTTC,CASSAWGLAGLNEQFF
few,TRBJ1-2,TRBD1,TRBV4-2,TGTGCCAGCAGCCAAGACGGACAGGCCGCTAACTATGGCTACACCTTC,CASSQDGQAANYGYTF
few,TRBJ1-1,NA,TRBV6-1,TGTGCCAGTATAGTAAGGGGCACTGAAGCTTTCTTT,CASIVRGTEAFF
NA,TRBJ1-1,NA,TRBV24-1,TGTGCCACCAGTGATACCGTGAACACTGAAGCTTTCTTT,CATSDTVNTEAFF
NA,TRBJ2-7,NA,TRBV7-9,TGTGCCAGCAGCTTTGGCAGACCCTACGAGCAGTACTTC,CASSFGRPYEQYF
few,TRBJ2-4,NA,TRBV27,TGTGCCAGCAGTCACCAGCGAGGGGAGGCCAAAAACATTCAGTACTTC,CASSHQRGEAKNIQYF
few,TRBJ1-3,NA,TRBV4-3,TGCGCCAGCAGCCAAGATATTCAGTACCCCTCTGGAAACACCATATATTTT,CASSQDIQYPSGNTIYF
many,TRBJ2-3,NA,TRBV5-1,TGCGCCAGCAGCTCACAGGTTACAGATACGCAGTATTTT,CASSSQVTDTQYF
few,TRBJ2-1,NA,TRBV30,TGTGCCTGGAGTGTACTAGGACAGAATGAGCAGTTCTTC,CAWSVLGQNEQFF
NA,TRBJ2-7,NA,TRBV27,TGTGCCAGCAGTTTATCGAAAGGGGGAGACGAGCAGTACTTC,CASSLSKGGDEQYF
many,TRBJ2-5,NA,TRBV9,TGTGCCAGCAGCCCAGGAGAGGAGACCCAGTACTTC,CASSPGEETQYF
few,TRBJ2-1,TRBD2,TRBV9,TGTGCCAGCAGCGTAGTTGGGAGGGCGTCCTACAATGAGCAGTTCTTC,CASSVVGRASYNEQFF